The sequence of this T cell receptor beta chain was determined in a study of control samples from healthy donors and cancer patients. Sequencing was performed with immunoSEQ multiplex PCR; in TCRdb, only in-frame clones are kept and a portion is missing. The sample gives roughly 120,000 clones, nearly 95% of which show up once; roughly 2.7% is in the top ten. V was shortened by 0 bases and J by 0 bases, with 8 bases between the two germline ends. The CDR3 contains 15 residues. The germline gives CDR1 SGHRS, CDR2 YFSETQ. The TCR was taken from a man aged 30-40 years in good health. This chain connects TRBV5-1 to TRBJ2-3, with a tentative D call TRBD1 (6 bases). Sequenced: blood. The chain's CDR3 is CASSLDRASTDTQYF. CDR3 coding DNA: TGCGCCAGCAGCTTGGACAGGGCTAGCACAGATACGCAGTATTTT.